One and the same sample provided the 8 T cell receptor beta chains below, sequenced in a study of blood T cells in healthy people across ages. Using a J-beta primer mix together with a sample-barcoded 5' primer, a second PCR was run for roughly 6 to 11 cycles. One entry per CDR3 protein, called by TCRdb with MiXCR from the 5' RACE reads. The data hold around 780,000 distinct CDR3 sequences, with approximately 60% observed a single time. The sequenced material came from blood. The receptors stem from a man in his forties in good health.

This chain uses TRBV10-3 with TRBJ2-5; 11 positions agree with TRBD1. Per the germline V gene, CDR1 is ENHRY and CDR2 is SYGVKD. The trim removed 7 bases at V and 5 bases at J, leaving 12 bases unmatched. CDR3 length: 16 residues. DNA for the CDR3: TGTGCCATCAATGCGGACAGGGGGCTCTCCTTGGAGACCCAGTACTTC. This translates into CAINADRGLSLETQYF.

The chain links TRBV9 to TRBJ1-2, with unresolved D. The CDR3 contains 15 residues. The germline V gene encodes CDR1 SGDLS and CDR2 YYNGEE. V shed 0 bases and J shed 0 bases, with 9 bases lying between them. The CDR3 DNA reads as TGTGCCAGCAGCGTAGAGTCGGGATCTAACTATGGCTACACCTTC. Translated: CASSVESGSNYGYTF.

This clonotype was observed at least ten times. This chain joins TRBV7-9 and TRBJ2-7; the D gene is possibly TRBD1 (6 bases). The CDR3 extends over 13 amino acids. The germline V gene encodes CDR1 SEHNR and CDR2 FQNEAQ (reference sequence). V shed 4 bases and J shed 7 bases, with 14 bases lying between them. The CDR3 nucleotides are TGTGCCAGCAGCTCTACCCTAGGACAGGAGCAGTACTTC. This encodes CASSSTLGQEQYF.

The gene calls are TRBV20-1 and TRBJ2-1; TRBD2 matches at 10 bases. Per germline, CDR1 DFQATT and CDR2 SNEGSKA (reference sequence). The CDR3 runs 17 residues. Unmatched junction bases numbered 15, after V lost 6 bases and J lost 4 bases. The CDR3 sequence: CSALGLAGEVVYNEQFF. In nucleotides, the CDR3 is TGCAGTGCCCTGGGGCTAGCGGGAGAAGTGGTGTACAATGAGCAGTTCTTC.

The CDR3 DNA is TGTGCCAGCAGTTTATCGATCCGGGGACTATCTGGAAACACCATATATTTT. This codes for CASSLSIRGLSGNTIYF. The chain combines TRBV27 with TRBJ1-3; TRBD1 is a possible D gene (5 bases). V lost 0 bases and J 1 base, leaving 13 bases between the germline ends. Germline CDR1 and CDR2: MNHEY and SMNVEV (reference sequence). CDR3 length equals 17 residues.

V is TRBV20-1 and J is TRBJ1-2, with D possibly being TRBD1 (6 bases). V dropped 5 bases and J dropped 5 bases, with 12 bases sitting between them. The CDR3 has 12 residues. Germline V gene lookup returns CDR1 DFQATT and CDR2 SNEGSKA (reference sequence). DNA of the CDR3: TGCAGTGCTTTTCGACAGGTTTATGGCTACACCTTC. It specifies CSAFRQVYGYTF.

The rearrangement uses TRBV3-1 and TRBJ2-7; perhaps TRBD1 as D (5 bases). This CDR3 has 15 residues. V was cut by 0 bases and J by 7 bases, with 16 bases left in between. Germline V gene lookup returns CDR1 LGHDT and CDR2 YNNKEL (reference sequence). CDR3 DNA: TGTGCCAGCAGCCAAGATTGGGCAGGGTACAATGAGCAGTACTTC. It yields the protein CASSQDWAGYNEQYF.

The CDR3 here is CASSVTTGASEAFF. Written as DNA, the CDR3 is TGTGCCAGCAGCGTTACTACCGGGGCCTCTGAAGCTTTCTTT. The V and J genes are TRBV9 and TRBJ1-1, with a weak D call TRBD1 (5 bases). The ends were cut back, 2 bases at V and 6 bases at J, with 14 bases in the middle. The CDR3 consists of 14 residues. The germline V gene encodes CDR1 SGDLS and CDR2 YYNGEE.